This paragraph covers one T cell receptor (beta chain) sequence. Its antigen remains unidentified. It was with 60 Vbeta and 13 Jbeta primers that the PCR ran. Method: immunoSEQ multiplex PCR; TCRdb's copy keeps in-frame clones and lacks some. The sample holds tens of thousands of clones, 78% seen once. The data are from a study of cytomegalovirus exposure and HLA in healthy donors. Study summary: Out of 398 genotyped donors, approximately 84% belonged to the Caucasian-associated ancestry cluster. Study-wide results and limits: Later analysis placed DRB1 highest and HLA-C lowest in TCR association rates, which differed by HLA locus.

There are 14 residues in the CDR3. Germline V gene sequence: CDR1 MNHNS, CDR2 SASEGT. Trimming pared 3 bases from V and 3 bases from J, leaving 12 bases between. The clonotype comes from a man aged 35-49 years in good health and CMV-seronegative. Specimen: PBMCs. This chain links TRBV6-1 with TRBJ2-7; no definite D call. The CDR3 protein is CASSELDSNYEQYF. CDR3 nucleotide sequence: TGTGCCAGCAGTGAGTTAGATAGCAACTACGAGCAGTACTTC.